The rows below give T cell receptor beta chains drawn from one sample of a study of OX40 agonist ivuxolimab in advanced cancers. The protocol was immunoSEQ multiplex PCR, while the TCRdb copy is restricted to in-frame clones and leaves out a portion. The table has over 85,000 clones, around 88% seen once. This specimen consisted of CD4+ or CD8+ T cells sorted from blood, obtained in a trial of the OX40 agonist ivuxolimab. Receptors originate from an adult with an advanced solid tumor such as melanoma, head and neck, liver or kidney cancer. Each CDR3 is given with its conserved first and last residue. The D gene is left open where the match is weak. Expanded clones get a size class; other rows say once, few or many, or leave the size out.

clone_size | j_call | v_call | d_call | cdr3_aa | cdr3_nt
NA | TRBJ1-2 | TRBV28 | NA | CASRERGTPNYGYTF | TGTGCCAGCAGAGAAAGGGGGACGCCCAACTATGGCTACACCTTC
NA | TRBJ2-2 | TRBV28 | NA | CATIKGGAMIGELFF | TGTGCCACCATTAAGGGGGGGGCAATGATCGGGGAGCTGTTTTTT
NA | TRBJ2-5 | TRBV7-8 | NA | CASTTRGGTEETQYF | TGTGCCAGCACCACAAGGGGGGGGACAGAAGAGACCCAGTACTTC
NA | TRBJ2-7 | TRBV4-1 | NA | CASSRGISYEQYF | TGCGCCAGCAGCCGAGGGATCTCCTACGAGCAGTACTTC
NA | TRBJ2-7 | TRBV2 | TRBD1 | CASSERDRVVEQYF | TGTGCCAGCAGTGAAAGGGACAGGGTGGTGGAGCAGTACTTC
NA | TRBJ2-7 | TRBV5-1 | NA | CASSLSHPYEQYF | TGCGCCAGCAGCTTATCCCATCCCTACGAGCAGTACTTC
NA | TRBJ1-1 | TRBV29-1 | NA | CSVPEAFF | TGCAGCGTCCCCGAAGCTTTCTTT
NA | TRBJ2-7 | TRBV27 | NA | CASSPVPRYEQYF | TGTGCCAGCAGTCCCGTTCCACGCTACGAGCAGTACTTC
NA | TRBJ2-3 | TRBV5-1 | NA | CASSPASVGPDTQYF | TGCGCCAGCAGCCCCGCTAGTGTCGGTCCGGATACGCAGTATTTT
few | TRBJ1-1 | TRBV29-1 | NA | CSVALGSAEAFF | TGCAGCGTTGCCCTCGGTAGTGCTGAAGCTTTCTTT
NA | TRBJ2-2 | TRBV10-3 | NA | CAIGDVGGELFF | TGTGCCATCGGCGACGTGGGCGGGGAGCTGTTTTTT
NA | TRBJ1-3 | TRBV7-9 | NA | CASSMGPNSGNTIYF | TGTGCCAGCAGCATGGGACCGAACTCTGGAAACACCATATATTTT
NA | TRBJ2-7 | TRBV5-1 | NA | CASSLTGMTYEQYF | TGCGCCAGCAGCCTTACAGGGATGACCTACGAGCAGTACTTC
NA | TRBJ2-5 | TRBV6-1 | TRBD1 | CASRNRGLGTQYF | TGTGCCAGCAGAAACAGGGGGTTGGGGACCCAGTACTTC
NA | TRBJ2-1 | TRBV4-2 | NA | CASSFLDPRNEQFF | TGTGCCAGCAGCTTCCTCGACCCAAGGAATGAGCAGTTCTTC
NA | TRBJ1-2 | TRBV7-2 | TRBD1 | CASNFLGQSYGYTF | TGTGCCAGCAACTTTTTGGGACAGTCCTATGGCTACACCTTC
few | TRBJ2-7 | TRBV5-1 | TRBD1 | CASSAGQEREQYF | TGCGCCAGCAGCGCCGGACAGGAACGGGAGCAGTACTTC
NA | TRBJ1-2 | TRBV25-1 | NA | CASSEWRGGGYTF | TGTGCCAGCAGTGAATGGCGGGGGGGCGGCTACACCTTC
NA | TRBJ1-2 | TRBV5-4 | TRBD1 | CASSFTTGDGYTF | TGTGCCAGCAGCTTCACTACAGGGGATGGCTACACCTTC
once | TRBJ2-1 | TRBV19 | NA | CASSKRRASYNEQFF | TGTGCCAGTAGTAAGAGGAGGGCGTCCTACAATGAGCAGTTCTTC
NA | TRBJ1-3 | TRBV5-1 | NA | CASSLDPGNTIYF | TGCGCCAGCAGCTTGGACCCTGGAAACACCATATATTTT
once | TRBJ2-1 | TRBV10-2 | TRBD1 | CASSDPGTGGANEQFF | TGCGCCAGCAGTGACCCCGGGACAGGGGGCGCAAATGAGCAGTTCTTC
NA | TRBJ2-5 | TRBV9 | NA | CASSVRGGETQYF | TGTGCCAGCAGCGTAAGAGGGGGAGAGACCCAGTACTTC
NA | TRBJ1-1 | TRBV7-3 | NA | CASSYSTYTEAFF | TGTGCCAGCAGCTACTCGACGTACACTGAAGCTTTCTTT
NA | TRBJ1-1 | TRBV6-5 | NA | CASSYDGTQDTEAFF | TGTGCCAGCAGTTACGACGGGACACAAGACACTGAAGCTTTCTTT
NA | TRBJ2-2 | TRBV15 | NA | CATSSGFGELFF | TGTGCCACCAGCAGTGGTTTCGGGGAGCTGTTTTTT
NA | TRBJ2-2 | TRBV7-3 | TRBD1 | CASSPTGAPSGELFF | TGTGCCAGCAGCCCTACAGGGGCTCCCTCCGGGGAGCTGTTTTTT
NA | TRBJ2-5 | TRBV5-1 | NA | CASSLGGMGETQYF | TGCGCCAGCAGCTTGGGAGGGATGGGAGAGACCCAGTACTTC
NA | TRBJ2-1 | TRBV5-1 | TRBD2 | CASIGVGGYNEQFF | TGCGCCAGCATAGGAGTGGGGGGGTACAATGAGCAGTTCTTC
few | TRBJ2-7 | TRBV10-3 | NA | CAISDTGYEQYF | TGTGCCATCAGTGACACAGGCTACGAGCAGTACTTC
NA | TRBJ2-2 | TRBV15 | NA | CATSSPMGWGTGELFF | TGTGCCACCAGCAGCCCGATGGGGTGGGGCACCGGGGAGCTGTTTTTT
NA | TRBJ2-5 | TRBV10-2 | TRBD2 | CASSDVGGQETQYF | TGCGCCAGCAGTGATGTGGGGGGGCAAGAGACCCAGTACTTC
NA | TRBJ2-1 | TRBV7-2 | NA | CATRLGLYNEQFF | TGTGCCACCAGATTGGGGCTTTACAATGAGCAGTTCTTC
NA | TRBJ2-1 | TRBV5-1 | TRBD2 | CASSWTAGGYNEQFF | TGCGCCAGCAGCTGGACAGCGGGAGGCTACAATGAGCAGTTCTTC
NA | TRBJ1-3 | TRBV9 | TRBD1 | CASSAPGGAGGNTIYF | TGTGCCAGCAGCGCCCCAGGGGGCGCGGGGGGAAACACCATATATTTT
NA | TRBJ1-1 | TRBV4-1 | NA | CASSQDRLGREAFF | TGCGCCAGCAGCCAAGATCGTTTGGGGAGGGAAGCTTTCTTT
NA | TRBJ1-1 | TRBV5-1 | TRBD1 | CASSNLQGANGFF | TGCGCCAGCAGCAATTTACAGGGGGCAAACGGTTTCTTT
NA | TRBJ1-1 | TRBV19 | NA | CASSMTRDGKVAFF | TGTGCCAGTAGTATGACAAGGGACGGCAAGGTAGCTTTCTTT
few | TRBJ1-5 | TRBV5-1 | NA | CASSLDSPGRQPQHF | TGCGCCAGCAGCTTGGATAGCCCAGGGAGACAGCCCCAGCATTTT
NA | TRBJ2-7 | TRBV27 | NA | CASSSTQPGTVNFSYEQYF | TGTGCCAGCAGTTCGACCCAACCCGGGACGGTTAACTTCTCCTACGAGCAGTACTTC
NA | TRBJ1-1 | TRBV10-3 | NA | CAISERAGVGAEAFF | TGTGCCATCAGTGAAAGGGCAGGGGTTGGTGCTGAAGCTTTCTTT
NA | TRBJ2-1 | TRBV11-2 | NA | CASSPSRGLRPNEQFF | TGTGCCAGCAGCCCATCTCGGGGCCTCCGGCCCAATGAGCAGTTCTTC
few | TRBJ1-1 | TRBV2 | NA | CASSRRLNTEAFF | TGTGCCAGCAGTCGACGGTTGAACACTGAAGCTTTCTTT
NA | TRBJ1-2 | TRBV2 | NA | CASTDSYGYTF | TGTGCCAGCACTGACAGCTATGGCTACACCTTC
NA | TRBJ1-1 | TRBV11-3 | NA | CASSLHEDTEAFF | TGTGCCAGCAGCTTGCACGAGGACACTGAAGCTTTCTTT
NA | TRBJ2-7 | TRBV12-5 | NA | CASGLGVRGSYEQYF | TGTGCTAGTGGTTTAGGGGTCCGCGGCTCCTACGAGCAGTACTTC
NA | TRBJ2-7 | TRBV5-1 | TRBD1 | CASSLGEQGAGYEQYF | TGCGCCAGCAGCTTGGGGGAACAGGGGGCCGGCTACGAGCAGTACTTC
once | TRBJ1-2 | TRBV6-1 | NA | CASTPGPSPNYGYTF | TGTGCCAGCACCCCCGGACCGAGTCCTAACTATGGCTACACCTTC